A single sample gave rise to the 21 T cell receptor beta chains below, sequenced in a study of control samples from healthy donors and cancer patients. The method was immunoSEQ multiplex PCR; TCRdb's version includes in-frame clones alone and lacks a portion of them. The sample carries 130,000 or so clones, 80% to 95% recorded once. The sequencing input was blood. These receptors all stem from a man aged 35 to 55 in good health.

This sequence joins TRBV25-1 and TRBJ1-2; 11 bases agree with TRBD1. CDR1 is MGHDK and CDR2 is SYGVNS in the germline V gene. The CDR3 sequence is 15 residues long. Trimming at V came to 4 bases and at J to 2 bases, leaving 3 bases not matched to a gene. The CDR3 DNA reads TGTGCCAGCAGTGTCGGGACAGGGGGGAACTATGGCTACACCTTC. Translation gives CASSVGTGGNYGYTF.

The rearrangement links TRBV5-5 to TRBJ2-2, with 8 bases matching TRBD2. The germline V gene has CDR1 SGHKS and CDR2 YYEKEE (reference sequence). CDR3 length: 17 amino acids. With 4 bases clipped from V and 7 bases from J, the junction kept 15 bases outside the gene matches. CDR3 DNA: TGTGCCAGCAGCCCGCGGGGGGCCGATGCCGCCAGCGGGGAGCTGTTTTTT. Its translation: CASSPRGADAASGELFF. Drawing the rest from reference TRBV5-5 and TRBJ2-2, the complete variable domain is DAGVTQSPTHLIKTRGQQVTLRCSPISGHKSVSWYQQVLGQGPQFIFQYYEKEERGRGNFPDRFSARQFPNYSSELNVNALLLGDSALYLCASSPRGADAASGELFFGEGSRLTVL.

This sequence joins TRBV28 and TRBJ1-6; D not certain. V dropped 6 bases and J dropped 10 bases, with 19 bases sitting between them. There are 15 residues in the CDR3. CDR1 is MDHEN and CDR2 is SYDVKM in the germline V gene. This chain's CDR3 is CASSPAIGSWSPLHF. The CDR3 DNA sequence: TGTGCCAGCAGCCCCGCCATCGGGAGTTGGTCACCCCTCCACTTT.

The V and J genes are TRBV5-1 and TRBJ2-1; D not certain. The CDR3 runs 14 residues. V shed 5 bases and J shed 0 bases, with 9 bases lying between them. CDR1 and CDR2 from the germline V gene are SGHRS and YFSETQ. The chain's CDR3 is CASRPTSSYNEQFF. The CDR3 DNA is TGCGCCAGCAGGCCAACGAGCTCCTACAATGAGCAGTTCTTC.

Only one count was recorded for this clone. J is TRBJ1-5 and V is TRBV19; D remains unclear. V shed 4 bases and J shed 0 bases, with 13 bases lying between them. CDR3 length: 16 residues. Looked up from germline, CDR1 is LNHDA and CDR2 is SQIVND (reference sequence). The CDR3 is CASSRFGPHSNQPQHF. The CDR3 DNA reads TGTGCCAGTAGTAGGTTCGGGCCGCATAGCAATCAGCCCCAGCATTTT. Full variable domain (outside the CDR3, taken from reference TRBV19 and TRBJ1-5): DGGITQSPKYLFRKEGQNVTLSCEQNLNHDAMYWYRQDPGQGLRLIYYSQIVNDFQKGDIAEGYSVSREKKESFPLTVTSAQKNPTAFYLCASSRFGPHSNQPQHFGDGTRLSIL.

The chain uses TRBV19 and TRBJ1-1; the D is unclear. V lost 5 bases, J lost 4 bases, and 17 bases lay in between. The CDR3 sequence is 15 residues long. The germline V gene has CDR1 LNHDA and CDR2 SQIVND (reference sequence). The DNA of the CDR3 is TGTGCCAGTAGTGTACTGACAAGTCGGTTCACTGAAGCTTTCTTT. Translated, it gives CASSVLTSRFTEAFF.

The genes are TRBV28 and TRBJ2-3; maybe TRBD2 (6 bases). With 5 bases removed from V and 4 bases from J, the gap between germline ends came to 7 bases. The CDR3 covers 12 residues. Looked up from germline, CDR1 is MDHEN and CDR2 is SYDVKM. The DNA of the CDR3 is TGTGCCAGCAGTGGAGGGTCAGATACGCAGTATTTT. Translated, it gives CASSGGSDTQYF.

The rearrangement uses TRBV24-1 and TRBJ2-3; D is unclear. V lost 4 bases and J 0 bases, leaving 13 bases between the germline ends. CDR1 and CDR2 (germline): KGHDR, SFDVKD. This CDR3 is 16 amino acids long. The CDR3 DNA is TGTGCCACCAGTGACGGGCGAAGAGGTAGCACAGATACGCAGTATTTT. This codes for CATSDGRRGSTDTQYF.

This rearrangement joins TRBV6-6 to TRBJ1-2; a weak D match, TRBD1 (6 bases). This CDR3 comprises 12 residues. Germline-derived CDR1 and CDR2 are MNHNY and SVGAGI (reference sequence). V lost 10 bases and J lost 6, with 15 bases in between. The CDR3 sequence is CAIIGGGHGYTF. The DNA of the CDR3 is TGTGCCATCATCGGGGGGGGCCATGGCTACACCTTC.

The chain couples TRBV10-2 to TRBJ1-1; the match to TRBD1 covers 7 bases. With 3 bases clipped from V and 6 bases from J, the junction kept 19 bases outside the gene matches. The germline V gene has CDR1 WSHSY and CDR2 SAAADI. The CDR3 runs 18 residues. CDR3 loop: CASSDSAAGTDWSAEAFF. CDR3 bases: TGCGCCAGCAGTGATTCGGCGGCAGGGACAGATTGGTCCGCTGAAGCTTTCTTT.

This chain uses TRBV27 with TRBJ2-7, with TRBD2 identical over 10 bases. This CDR3 is built from 14 residues. CDR1 is MNHEY and CDR2 is SMNVEV in the germline V gene (reference sequence). V lost 9 bases, J lost 4 bases, and 9 bases stayed unmatched. CDR3 sequence (DNA): TGTGCCAGGAGCTGTGCTAGCGGGGGATACGAGCAGTACTTC. Translating gives CARSCASGGYEQYF.

The table lists this clone with a count of one. The rearrangement links TRBV27 to TRBJ1-4; D possibly corresponds to TRBD1 (6 bases). The CDR3 sequence is 13 residues long. Germline CDR1 is MNHEY and CDR2 is SMNVEV (reference sequence). The germline V and J ends were trimmed by 2 bases and 10 bases, with 11 bases remaining between them. CDR3 DNA sequence: TGTGCCAGCAGTTTAGGACCAGGGGTAAAACTGTTTTTT. This codes for CASSLGPGVKLFF.

By share of the sample, this clone is medium-sized. The chain combines TRBV12-3 or TRBV12-4 with TRBJ2-7; D is unresolved. The CDR3 runs to 13 residues. The ends were cut back, 6 bases at V and 2 bases at J, with 11 bases in the middle. The CDR3 DNA reads as TGTGCCAGCAGATACGACGGGCCCTACGAGCAGTACTTC. This codes for CASRYDGPYEQYF.

V usage is TRBV3-1 (or the pseudogene TRBV3-2) and J usage is TRBJ2-3; D gene ambiguous. In germline, CDR1 is LGHDT, CDR2 YNNKEL (reference sequence). V shed 1 base and J shed 6 bases, with 8 bases lying between them. This CDR3 contains 13 residues. The CDR3 here is CASSQVRVDTQYF. CDR3 coding DNA: TGTGCCAGCAGCCAAGTCCGGGTGGATACGCAGTATTTT.

The gene calls are TRBV5-4 and TRBJ2-5, with 8 bases that match TRBD1. This CDR3 has 17 amino acids. Germline V lookup: CDR1 SGHNT, CDR2 YYREEE (reference sequence). Unmatched junction bases numbered 16, after V lost 4 bases and J lost 5 bases. The chain's CDR3 is CASSPVQGAGGWETQYF. The CDR3 region has the DNA TGTGCCAGCAGCCCGGTCCAGGGGGCGGGCGGTTGGGAGACCCAGTACTTC.

V and J are TRBV28 and TRBJ1-4, with D unresolved. The CDR3 sequence is 14 residues long. Germline V gene sequence: CDR1 MDHEN, CDR2 SYDVKM. Trimming removed 2 bases at V and 0 bases at J, with 4 bases between. The CDR3 nucleotides read TGTGCCAGCAGTTTAATCCCAACTAATGAAAAACTGTTTTTT. Translating it yields CASSLIPTNEKLFF. Based on the CDR3 plus reference TRBV28 and TRBJ1-4, the full variable domain is DVKVTQSSRYLVKRTGEKVFLECVQDMDHENMFWYRQDPGLGLRLIYFSYDVKMKEKGDIPEGYSVSREKKERFSLILESASTNQTSMYLCASSLIPTNEKLFFGSGTQLSVL.

The rearrangement joins TRBV29-1 to TRBJ2-2; 7 bases line up with TRBD1. This CDR3 region has 14 residues. The ends lost 6 bases at V and 4 bases at J; junction bases unmatched: 8. Looked up from germline, CDR1 is SQVTM and CDR2 is ANQGSEA. The CDR3 reads CSVIDDRATGELFF. The CDR3, as DNA: TGCAGCGTGATAGACGACAGGGCCACCGGGGAGCTGTTTTTT.

V gene TRBV5-1 combines with J gene TRBJ2-7, with TRBD2 matching over 9 bases. J lost 3 bases, V lost 0 bases, and 4 bases had no gene match. Germline V gives CDR1 SGHRS, CDR2 YFSETQ. The CDR3 length is 15 residues. CDR3 coding DNA: TGCGCCAGCAGCTTGGCTGCGGGGGGGGTCTACGAGCAGTACTTC. It yields the protein CASSLAAGGVYEQYF.

The chain has TRBV11-2 and TRBJ2-3, with D perhaps matching TRBD2 (5 bases). Trimming shortened V by 6 bases and J by 1 base, and 23 bases separated the two germline ends. CDR3 size: 18 residues. Germline V gene data show CDR1 as SGHAT and CDR2 as FQNNGV. CDR3 nucleotide sequence: TGTGCCAGCAGGCCCATAGCACGGTCGGGATCTCGCACAGATACGCAGTATTTT. Translated, it gives CASRPIARSGSRTDTQYF.

This chain joins TRBV19 and TRBJ2-1; TRBD1 aligns across 8 bases. The CDR3 covers 15 residues. The V and J ends lost 1 base and 4 bases, in that order; junction bases with no gene match: 3. From germline, CDR1 is LNHDA and CDR2 SQIVND (reference sequence). The CDR3 DNA sequence: TGTGCCAGTAGTATAGGCCAGGGGGCGTACAATGAGCAGTTCTTC. As protein: CASSIGQGAYNEQFF.

The chain uses TRBV5-1 and TRBJ2-3, with no clear D. CDR3 size: 15 residues. Germline V CDR1 and CDR2: SGHRS, YFSETQ. V was cut by 0 bases and J by 2 bases, with 10 bases left in between. The CDR3 DNA reads as TGCGCCAGCAGCTTGGGTCTGGGGATCACAGATACGCAGTATTTT. Translated: CASSLGLGITDTQYF.